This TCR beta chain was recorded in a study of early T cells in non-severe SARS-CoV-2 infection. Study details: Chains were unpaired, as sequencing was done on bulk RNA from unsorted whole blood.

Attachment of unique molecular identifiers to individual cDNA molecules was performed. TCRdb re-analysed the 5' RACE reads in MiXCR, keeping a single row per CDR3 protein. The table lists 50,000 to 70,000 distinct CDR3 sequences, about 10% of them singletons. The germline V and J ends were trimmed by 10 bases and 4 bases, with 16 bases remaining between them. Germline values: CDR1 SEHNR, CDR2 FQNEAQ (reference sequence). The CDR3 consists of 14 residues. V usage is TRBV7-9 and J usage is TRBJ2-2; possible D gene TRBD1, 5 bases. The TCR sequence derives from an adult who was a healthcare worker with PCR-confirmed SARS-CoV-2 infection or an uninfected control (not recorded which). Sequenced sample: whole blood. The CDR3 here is CATPLGASTGELFF. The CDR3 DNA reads TGTGCCACCCCGCTAGGGGCGTCCACCGGGGAGCTGTTTTTT.